The 18 T cell receptor beta chains given below trace back to one sample, sequenced in a study of cytomegalovirus exposure and HLA in healthy donors. PCR was performed using 60 Vbeta and 13 Jbeta primers. TCRdb's table, derived via immunoSEQ multiplex PCR, lists solely in-frame clones and lacks some. The sample shows about 190,000 clones, about four fifths of them seen only once. The sequenced sample consisted of PBMCs. These receptors originate from a man aged 18 to 35 in good health and CMV-seronegative.

This clone was detected once. This chain connects TRBV12-5 to TRBJ1-1, with 7 bases lining up with TRBD1. V was clipped by 2 bases and J by 5 bases; unmatched bases: 14. The CDR3 is 17 residues long. The germline V gene has CDR1 LGHNT and CDR2 FRNRAP. The chain's CDR3 is CASGLPNWTGIRTEAFF. For the CDR3, the DNA is TGTGCTAGTGGTTTGCCCAACTGGACAGGAATTAGGACTGAAGCTTTCTTT.

The J gene is TRBJ1-6, the V gene TRBV4-3, with D maybe TRBD1 (6 bases). Germline values: CDR1 LGHNA, CDR2 YSLEER. Trimming cost V 1 base and J 7 bases, with 17 bases left between them. This CDR3 is 17 amino acids long. The CDR3, as DNA: TGCGCCAGCAGCCAAGGGGCAGGGGTGGCCTTCAATTCACCCCTCCACTTT. Translated: CASSQGAGVAFNSPLHF.

J is TRBJ2-1 and V is TRBV5-4, with 13 bases aligning to TRBD2. The CDR3 covers 16 residues. Germline loops: CDR1 SGHNT, CDR2 YYREEE (reference sequence). V lost 4 bases, J lost 6 bases, and 7 bases stayed unmatched. DNA of the CDR3: TGTGCCAGCAGCCCGAAACTAGCGGGAGGGGTCAATGAGCAGTTCTTC. Translation: CASSPKLAGGVNEQFF.

V usage is TRBV5-1 and J usage is TRBJ1-2; TRBD1 agrees at 8 bases. The CDR3 extends over 15 amino acids. Per germline, CDR1 SGHRS and CDR2 YFSETQ. The junction had 10 bases not matched to a gene; V was cut back by 5 bases and J by 4 bases. The CDR3 loop reads CASRNPLDRAYGYTF. The CDR3 bases are TGCGCCAGCAGAAATCCCCTGGACAGGGCCTATGGCTACACCTTC.

The chain carries TRBV2 and TRBJ1-1; 8 bases map to TRBD1. Unmatched junction bases numbered 6, after V lost 8 bases and J lost 10 bases. This CDR3 has 11 amino acids. Germline CDR1 reads SNHLY; CDR2 reads FYNNEI. The CDR3, as DNA: TGTGCCAGCGGAGTAGGACAGGGAGCTTTCTTT. The encoded protein is CASGVGQGAFF.

The chain has TRBV9 and TRBJ2-2, with D tentatively TRBD1 (6 bases). The CDR3 is made up of 15 amino acids. CDR1 and CDR2 from the germline V gene are SGDLS and YYNGEE. The V end was cut by 2 bases, the J end by 3 bases, with 11 bases between. The DNA of the CDR3 is TGTGCCAGCAGCGTCCAGGGGCACGACACCGGGGAGCTGTTTTTT. The encoded protein is CASSVQGHDTGELFF.

The V and J genes are TRBV15 and TRBJ2-3; D may be TRBD1 (5 bases). Trimming cost V 2 bases and J 6 bases, with 15 bases left between them. Germline V gene data show CDR1 as LNHNV and CDR2 as YYDKDF (reference sequence). The CDR3 contains 15 residues. The CDR3 loop is CATSRRGGAGDTQYF. The CDR3 DNA reads TGTGCCACCAGCAGACGTGGTGGGGCTGGTGATACGCAGTATTTT.

This chain joins TRBV18 and TRBJ1-1; D gene unclear. This CDR3 has 13 amino acids. The V end lost 5 bases, the J end lost 4 bases, and 11 bases lay between the germline ends. Per germline, CDR1 KGHSH and CDR2 LQKENI. CDR3 sequence reads: CASSAKEGTEAFF. CDR3 coding DNA: TGTGCCAGCTCAGCCAAGGAGGGCACTGAAGCTTTCTTT.

This clone occurred a few times. The V call is TRBV7-3, the J call TRBJ2-7; weak D call: TRBD2 (6 bases). V gave up 3 bases and J gave up 3 bases, with 9 bases separating them. Looked up from germline, CDR1 is SGHTA and CDR2 is FQGTGA. The CDR3 contains 13 residues. CDR3 coding DNA: TGTGCCAGCAGCTTCTCCGGGGGCTACGAGCAGTACTTC. Translating gives CASSFSGGYEQYF.

The rearrangement links TRBV28 to TRBJ2-7, with D uncertain. Germline V CDR1 and CDR2: MDHEN, SYDVKM. Trimming left V 1 base short and J 5 bases short, with 12 bases between. The CDR3 loop spans 14 amino acids. The DNA of the CDR3 is TGTGCCAGCAGTTTATCGGCAGACGAGGACGAGCAGTACTTC. It codes for CASSLSADEDEQYF.

The table lists this clone with a few counts. This chain joins TRBV5-8 and TRBJ2-3, with 8 bases fitting TRBD2. The CDR3 is made up of 13 amino acids. V lost 2 bases, J lost 4 bases, and 0 bases stayed unmatched. CDR1 is SGHTS, CDR2 YDEGEE, per germline. The CDR3 region has the DNA TGTGCCAGCAGCTTAGCGGGAGCAGATACGCAGTATTTT. Its translation is CASSLAGADTQYF.

The V call is TRBV10-3, the J call TRBJ1-6; D ambiguous. Trimming pared 0 bases from V and 7 bases from J, leaving 13 bases between. The germline V gene has CDR1 ENHRY and CDR2 SYGVKD. The CDR3 loop spans 16 amino acids. This CDR3 reads CAISESKEARNSPLHF. CDR3 sequence (DNA): TGTGCCATCAGTGAGTCGAAGGAGGCCCGGAATTCACCCCTCCACTTT.

The chain employs TRBV7-2 and TRBJ2-7; 7 bases are shared with TRBD2. The germline gives CDR1 SGHTA, CDR2 FQGNSA. This CDR3 has 13 residues. V lost 3 bases and J lost 3; bases outside the gene matches: 2. The CDR3 nucleotides read TGTGCCAGCAGCTTTGGGGGGGGCTACGAGCAGTACTTC. This codes for CASSFGGGYEQYF.

The rearrangement links TRBV7-2 to TRBJ2-1, with TRBD2 matching over 11 bases. Germline CDR1 and CDR2: SGHTA and FQGNSA. The V segment lost 1 base and the J segment 5 bases; nucleotides outside the gene matches: 4. The CDR3 contains 16 residues. CDR3 coding DNA: TGTGCCAGCAGCTTAGGCCTAGCGGGAGGACACAATGAGCAGTTCTTC. Translated: CASSLGLAGGHNEQFF.

This sequence joins TRBV2 and TRBJ1-1; 7 nucleotides agree with TRBD1. This CDR3 is 13 amino acids long. Germline CDR1 SNHLY, CDR2 FYNNEI. After removal of 6 bases from V and 2 bases from J, the junction contained 3 bases not matched to a gene. The CDR3 DNA sequence: TGTGCCAGCAGACACAGGGGTAACACTGAAGCTTTCTTT. Encoded protein: CASRHRGNTEAFF. The full variable domain, completed using reference TRBV2 and TRBJ1-1, is EPEVTQTPSHQVTQMGQEVILRCVPISNHLYFYWYRQILGQKVEFLVSFYNNEISEKSEIFDDQFSVERPDGSNFTLKIRSTKLEDSAMYFCASRHRGNTEAFFGQGTRLTVV.

V and J are TRBV5-4 and TRBJ2-1; 12 bases fit TRBD1. CDR3 length equals 15 residues. The germline gives CDR1 SGHNT, CDR2 YYREEE (reference sequence). Losses at the gene ends were 3 bases for V and 5 bases for J; bases not matched to a gene: 3. CDR3 nucleotides: TGTGCCAGCAGCTCGGGACAGGGGGCGAACAATGAGCAGTTCTTC. Protein: CASSSGQGANNEQFF.

The chain has TRBV7-2 and TRBJ2-7; no clear D. The V gene's germline CDR1 is SGHTA and CDR2 FQGNSA. V was cut by 5 bases and J by 3 bases, with 14 bases left in between. The CDR3 consists of 14 residues. The CDR3 region is CASSTTAGNYEQYF. Here the CDR3 DNA reads TGTGCCAGCAGCACCACCGCAGGAAACTACGAGCAGTACTTC.

This chain connects TRBV4-1 to TRBJ2-7; 11 bases match TRBD2. This CDR3 comprises 18 residues. The trim removed 0 bases at V and 2 bases at J, leaving 9 bases unmatched. CDR1 is MGHRA and CDR2 is YSYEKL in the germline V gene. CDR3 DNA sequence: TGCGCCAGCAGCCAAGATCAATCTAGCGGGGGGCTGGCCTACGAGCAGTACTTC. Amino acid sequence: CASSQDQSSGGLAYEQYF.